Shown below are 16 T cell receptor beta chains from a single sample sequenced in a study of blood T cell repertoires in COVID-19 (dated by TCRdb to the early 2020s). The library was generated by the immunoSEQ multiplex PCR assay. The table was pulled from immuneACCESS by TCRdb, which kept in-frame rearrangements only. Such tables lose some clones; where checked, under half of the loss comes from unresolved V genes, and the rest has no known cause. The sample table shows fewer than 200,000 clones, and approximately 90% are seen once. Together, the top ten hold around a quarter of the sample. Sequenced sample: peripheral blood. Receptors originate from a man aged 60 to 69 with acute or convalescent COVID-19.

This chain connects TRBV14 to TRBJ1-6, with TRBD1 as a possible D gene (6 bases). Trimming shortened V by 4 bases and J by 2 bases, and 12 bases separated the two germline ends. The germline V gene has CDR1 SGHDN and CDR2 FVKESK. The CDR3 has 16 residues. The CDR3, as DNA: TGTGCCAGCAGCCCCGCCGGGGGGCCCTATAATTCACCCCTCCACTTT. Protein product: CASSPAGGPYNSPLHF. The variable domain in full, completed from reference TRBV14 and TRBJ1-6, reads EAGVTQFPSHSVIEKGQTVTLRCDPISGHDNLYWYRRVMGKEIKFLLHFVKESKQDESGMPNNRFLAERTGGTYSTLKVQPAELEDSGVYFCASSPAGGPYNSPLHFGNGTRLTVT.

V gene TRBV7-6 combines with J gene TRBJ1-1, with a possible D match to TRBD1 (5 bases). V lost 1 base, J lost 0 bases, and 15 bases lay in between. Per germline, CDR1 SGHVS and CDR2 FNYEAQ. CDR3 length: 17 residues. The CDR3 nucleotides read TGTGCCAGCAGCTTAGAAGTGGGACTCCTTATGAACACTGAAGCTTTCTTT. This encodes CASSLEVGLLMNTEAFF.

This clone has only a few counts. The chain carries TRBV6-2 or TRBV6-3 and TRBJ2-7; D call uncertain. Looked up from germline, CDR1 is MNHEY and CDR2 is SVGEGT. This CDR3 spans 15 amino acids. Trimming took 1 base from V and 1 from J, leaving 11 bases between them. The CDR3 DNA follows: TGTGCCAGCAGTTACTACGGAGACCTTTCCTACGAGCAGTACTTC. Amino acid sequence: CASSYYGDLSYEQYF.

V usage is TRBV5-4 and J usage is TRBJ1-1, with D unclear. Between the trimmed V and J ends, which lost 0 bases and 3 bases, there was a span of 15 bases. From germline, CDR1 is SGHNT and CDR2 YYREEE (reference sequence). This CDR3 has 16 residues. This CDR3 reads CASSLGAGGGYTEAFF. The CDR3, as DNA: TGTGCCAGCAGCTTGGGGGCCGGTGGTGGGTACACTGAAGCTTTCTTT.

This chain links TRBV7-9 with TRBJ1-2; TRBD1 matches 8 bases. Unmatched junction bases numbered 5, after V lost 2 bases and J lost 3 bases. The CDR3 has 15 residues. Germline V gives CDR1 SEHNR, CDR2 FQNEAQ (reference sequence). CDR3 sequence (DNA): TGTGCCAGCAGCTTATCCGGACAGGGAGACTATGGCTACACCTTC. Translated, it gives CASSLSGQGDYGYTF.

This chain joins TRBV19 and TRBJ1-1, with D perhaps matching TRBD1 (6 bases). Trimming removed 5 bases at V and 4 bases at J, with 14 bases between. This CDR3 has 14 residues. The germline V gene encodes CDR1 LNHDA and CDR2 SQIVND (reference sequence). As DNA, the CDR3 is TGTGCCAGTAGTGGGAGGGGGTATTTCACTGAAGCTTTCTTT. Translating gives CASSGRGYFTEAFF.

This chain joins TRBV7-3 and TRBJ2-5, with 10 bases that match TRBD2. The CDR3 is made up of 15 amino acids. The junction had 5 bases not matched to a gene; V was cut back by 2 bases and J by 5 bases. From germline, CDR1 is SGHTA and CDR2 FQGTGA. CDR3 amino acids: CASSLGLAAGETQYF. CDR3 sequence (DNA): TGTGCCAGCAGCTTAGGACTAGCGGCGGGCGAGACCCAGTACTTC.

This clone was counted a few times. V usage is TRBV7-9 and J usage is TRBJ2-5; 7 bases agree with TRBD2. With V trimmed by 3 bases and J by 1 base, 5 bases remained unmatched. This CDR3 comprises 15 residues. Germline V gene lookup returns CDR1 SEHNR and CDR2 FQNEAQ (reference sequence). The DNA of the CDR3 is TGTGCCAGCAGCTTGGGAGGGGTGTTCCAAGAGACCCAGTACTTC. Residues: CASSLGGVFQETQYF.

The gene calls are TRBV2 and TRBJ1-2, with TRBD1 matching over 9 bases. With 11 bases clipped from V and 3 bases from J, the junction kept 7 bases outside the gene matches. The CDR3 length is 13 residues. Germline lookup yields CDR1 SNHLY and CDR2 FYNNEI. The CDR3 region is CAARGQGDYGYTF. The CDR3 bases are TGTGCCGCCCGGGGACAGGGCGACTATGGCTACACCTTC.

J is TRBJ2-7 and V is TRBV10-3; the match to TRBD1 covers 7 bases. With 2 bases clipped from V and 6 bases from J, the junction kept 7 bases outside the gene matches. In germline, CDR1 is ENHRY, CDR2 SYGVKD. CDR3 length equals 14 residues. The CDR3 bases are TGTGCCATCAGTGAGACAGAGACAGGGAGCGAGCAGTACGTC. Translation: CAISETETGSEQYV.

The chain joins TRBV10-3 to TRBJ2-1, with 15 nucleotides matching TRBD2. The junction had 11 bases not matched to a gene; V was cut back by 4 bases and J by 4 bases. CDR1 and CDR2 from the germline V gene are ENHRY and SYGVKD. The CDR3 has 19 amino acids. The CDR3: CAISAGTSGRSSGYNEQFF. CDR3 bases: TGTGCCATCAGTGCCGGGACTAGCGGGAGGAGCTCCGGTTACAATGAGCAGTTCTTC.

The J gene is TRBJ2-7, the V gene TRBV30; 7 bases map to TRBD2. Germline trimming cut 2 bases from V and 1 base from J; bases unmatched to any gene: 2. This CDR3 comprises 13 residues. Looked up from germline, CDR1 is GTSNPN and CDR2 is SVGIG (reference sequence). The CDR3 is CAWSLGGSYEQYF. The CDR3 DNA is TGTGCCTGGAGTCTGGGGGGGTCCTACGAGCAGTACTTC.

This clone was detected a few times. The CDR3 here is CASSVGRQGFNYGYTF. For the CDR3, the DNA is TGTGCCAGCAGCGTAGGGCGGCAGGGATTTAACTATGGCTACACCTTC. This sequence joins TRBV9 and TRBJ1-2, with D possibly being TRBD1 (5 bases). This CDR3 spans 16 amino acids. V was shortened by 0 bases and J by 1 base, with 13 bases between the two germline ends. The germline V gene has CDR1 SGDLS and CDR2 YYNGEE. The full variable domain, completed using reference TRBV9 and TRBJ1-2, is DSGVTQTPKHLITATGQRVTLRCSPRSGDLSVYWYQQSLDQGLQFLIQYYNGEERAKGNILERFSAQQFPDLHSELNLSSLELGDSALYFCASSVGRQGFNYGYTFGSGTRLTVV.

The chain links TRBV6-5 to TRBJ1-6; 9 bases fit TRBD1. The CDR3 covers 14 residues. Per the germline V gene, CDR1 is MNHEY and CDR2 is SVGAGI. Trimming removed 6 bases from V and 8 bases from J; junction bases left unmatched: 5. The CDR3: CASRTDRGDSPLHF. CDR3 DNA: TGTGCCAGCAGGACGGACAGGGGAGATTCACCCCTCCACTTT.

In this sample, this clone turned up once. CDR3 nucleotides: TGTGCCAGCAGCTCCCAAACAGGGGGATGCTCCTACGAGCAGTACGTC. Translation: CASSSQTGGCSYEQYV. This chain uses TRBV11-2 with TRBJ2-7, with 8 bases fitting TRBD1. Germline trimming cut 4 bases from V and 0 bases from J; bases unmatched to any gene: 8. Germline V gives CDR1 SGHAT, CDR2 FQNNGV. CDR3 size: 16 residues.

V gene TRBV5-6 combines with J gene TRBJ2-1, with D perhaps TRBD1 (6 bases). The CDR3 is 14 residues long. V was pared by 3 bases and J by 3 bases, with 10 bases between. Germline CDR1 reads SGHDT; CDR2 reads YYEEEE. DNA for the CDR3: TGTGCCAGCAGCTCCAGGGGTCTCTACAATGAGCAGTTCTTC. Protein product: CASSSRGLYNEQFF.